This T cell receptor beta chain stems from a study of blood T cell repertoires in COVID-19. Background on the study: Sample material is recorded as cDNA or gDNA derived from T cells, B-cell-depleted T cells, or PBMCs.

As processed by the authors: For nucleated cells, counts were estimated from reference gene primer amplification. TCRdb's copy holds only in-frame clones and misses some; the assay was immunoSEQ multiplex PCR. That table is the source of V, J and clone size, and D and trimming were worked out from the DNA. The top ten hold around 1.7% of the sample, which has some 97,000 clones, 90% seen once. V lost 0 bases and J lost 6, with 17 bases in between. In germline, CDR1 is SEHNR, CDR2 FQNEAQ (reference sequence). The CDR3 extends over 16 amino acids. The chain carries TRBV7-9 and TRBJ1-2; D might be TRBD1 (5 bases). Sequencing was carried out using peripheral blood. The TCR was taken from a man between 60 and 70 years old with acute or convalescent COVID-19. The CDR3 coding sequence is TGTGCCAGCAGCTTAGCAGTAGGCAGGGAAATCCATGGCTACACCTTC. It codes for CASSLAVGREIHGYTF.